The rows below give T cell receptor beta chains drawn from one sample of a study of cytomegalovirus exposure and HLA in healthy donors. Clones were sequenced by immunoSEQ multiplex PCR, and TCRdb holds only the in-frame ones, with some missing. The table records 95,000 to 130,000 clones, 8.5% to 10% of them present only once. The material sequenced was PBMCs. All receptors derive from a man aged 25 to 40 in good health and CMV-seronegative. Both conserved end residues are part of each CDR3. A D gene is named only where the DNA matches it firmly. Rows may omit the clone size; those that give it use once, few, many or a size class.

CDR3aa | CDR3nt | abundance | j_gene | v_gene | d_gene
CASSYGGSTNEKLFF | TGTGCCAGCAGCTACGGAGGGTCAACTAATGAAAAACTGTTTTTT | few | TRBJ1-4 | TRBV7-2 | -
CASIREGEQYF | TGTGCCAGTATCAGGGAGGGCGAGCAGTACTTC | few | TRBJ2-7 | TRBV19 | TRBD2
CASSDGLAGINEQFF | TGTGCCAGCAGTGACGGTCTAGCGGGGATCAATGAGCAGTTCTTC | - | TRBJ2-1 | TRBV6-4 | TRBD2
CASSFGAKQYF | TGTGCCAGCAGTTTTGGGGCCAAGCAGTATTTT | - | TRBJ2-3 | TRBV28 | -
CAWSVATGGIWGNQPQHF | TGTGCCTGGAGTGTGGCGACAGGGGGTATTTGGGGAAATCAGCCCCAGCATTTT | - | TRBJ1-5 | TRBV30 | TRBD1
CASRSGTPETQYF | TGTGCCAGCAGGAGCGGGACCCCAGAGACCCAGTACTTC | few | TRBJ2-5 | TRBV2 | TRBD2
CSVEREGPYGQYF | TGCAGCGTTGAACGGGAGGGCCCCTACGGGCAGTACTTC | - | TRBJ2-7 | TRBV29-1 | TRBD2
CASSLERAGVSYNEQFF | TGTGCCAGCAGCTTAGAACGGGCCGGGGTCTCCTACAATGAGCAGTTCTTC | - | TRBJ2-1 | TRBV7-2 | -
CASSFETGDNSPLHF | TGTGCCAGCAGCTTCGAGACAGGGGATAATTCACCCCTCCACTTT | - | TRBJ1-6 | TRBV11-2 | TRBD1
CASSFDPYRPGFYEQYF | TGTGCTAGCAGCTTCGACCCTTACAGGCCTGGGTTTTACGAGCAGTACTTC | few | TRBJ2-7 | TRBV7-7 | -
CASSNRQGLDETQYF | TGTGCCAGCAGCAATCGACAGGGGTTGGACGAGACCCAGTACTTC | few | TRBJ2-5 | TRBV11-2 | TRBD1
CASSPQGQPNYEQYF | TGTGCCAGCAGCCCTCAGGGACAGCCTAATTACGAGCAGTACTTC | few | TRBJ2-7 | TRBV7-8 | TRBD1
CASSRQSGLAGIYEQYF | TGCGCCAGCAGCCGGCAGAGTGGGCTAGCGGGGATCTACGAGCAGTACTTC | few | TRBJ2-7 | TRBV5-1 | TRBD2
CASSPGGRANTGELFF | TGTGCCAGCAGCCCGGGAGGTCGCGCGAACACCGGGGAGCTGTTTTTT | - | TRBJ2-2 | TRBV9 | TRBD2
CAWSMSSGEAFF | TGTGCCTGGAGCATGAGTTCAGGGGAAGCTTTCTTT | - | TRBJ1-1 | TRBV30 | -
CSVEWRGREQYF | TGCAGCGTTGAATGGAGGGGGCGAGAGCAGTACTTC | - | TRBJ2-7 | TRBV29-1 | -
CASSPRTGVGADTQYF | TGTGCCAGCAGCCCCCGGACAGGGGTTGGCGCAGATACGCAGTATTTT | - | TRBJ2-3 | TRBV9 | TRBD1
CASSPPLTGGRGDYGYTF | TGTGCCAGCTCACCACCGTTAACAGGGGGCCGAGGGGACTATGGCTACACCTTC | - | TRBJ1-2 | TRBV18 | TRBD1
CASSLITWLTDETQYF | TGTGCCAGCAGCTTAATTACATGGTTGACAGACGAGACCCAGTACTTC | few | TRBJ2-5 | TRBV7-9 | -
CASSSRTGDYTF | TGTGCCAGTAGCAGCAGGACAGGGGACTACACCTTC | - | TRBJ1-2 | TRBV19 | TRBD1
CASSFGASDETQYF | TGTGCCAGCAGCTTCGGAGCGTCAGACGAGACCCAGTACTTC | - | TRBJ2-5 | TRBV5-5 | -
CASRAEATGGNQPQHF | TGTGCCAGTAGAGCTGAGGCCACGGGTGGTAATCAGCCCCAGCATTTT | - | TRBJ1-5 | TRBV19 | -
CASSYLGGAGNEQFF | TGTGCCAGCAGTTACTTAGGGGGCGCGGGGAATGAGCAGTTCTTC | - | TRBJ2-1 | TRBV6-5 | -
CAWSVDTPYEQYF | TGTGCCTGGAGTGTCGACACTCCCTACGAGCAGTACTTC | few | TRBJ2-7 | TRBV30 | -
CASSLSPGGYEQYF | TGTGCCAGCAGCTTATCCCCCGGGGGCTACGAGCAGTACTTC | - | TRBJ2-7 | TRBV11-2 | -
CASSWRGGTFSGANVLTF | TGTGCCAGCAGTTGGAGGGGGGGAACGTTCTCTGGGGCCAACGTCCTGACTTTC | few | TRBJ2-6 | TRBV27 | -
CASTWTASTDTQYF | TGTGCCAGCACCTGGACAGCTAGCACAGATACGCAGTATTTT | few | TRBJ2-3 | TRBV7-2 | -
CASRGAHGYTF | TGCGCCAGCCGGGGGGCTCATGGCTACACCTTC | few | TRBJ1-2 | TRBV4-1 | -
CSVTSGGTYEQYF | TGCAGCGTTACTAGCGGGGGGACCTACGAGCAGTACTTC | few | TRBJ2-7 | TRBV29-1 | TRBD2
CATSGQFTEAFF | TGTGCCACCTCGGGACAGTTCACTGAAGCTTTCTTT | - | TRBJ1-1 | TRBV7-9 | TRBD1
CASSNRDRPFYEQYF | TGTGCCAGCAGCAACCGGGACAGGCCTTTCTACGAGCAGTACTTC | few | TRBJ2-7 | TRBV7-2 | TRBD1
CASSLGQNNQPQHF | TGTGCCAGCAGTCTGGGACAGAACAATCAGCCCCAGCATTTT | - | TRBJ1-5 | TRBV27 | TRBD1
CASSEALLGGGGNQPQHF | TGTGCCAGCAGTGAAGCGCTTCTGGGGGGAGGGGGCAATCAGCCCCAGCATTTT | - | TRBJ1-5 | TRBV2 | -
CAWNNNRGNYGYTF | TGTGCCTGGAATAATAACAGGGGTAACTATGGCTACACCTTC | - | TRBJ1-2 | TRBV30 | TRBD1
CASSEDSRHTEAFF | TGCGCCAGCAGCGAAGACAGCAGACACACTGAAGCTTTCTTT | few | TRBJ1-1 | TRBV5-1 | -
CASTGGGAGIQYF | TGCGCCAGCACGGGCGGGGGGGCTGGCATTCAGTACTTC | few | TRBJ2-4 | TRBV5-1 | TRBD2
CASSLAVPDTQYF | TGTGCCAGCAGCTTAGCCGTCCCAGATACGCAGTATTTT | - | TRBJ2-3 | TRBV7-6 | -
CASSPPLAGEQYF | TGTGCCAGCAGCCCCCCCCTAGCGGGCGAGCAGTACTTC | - | TRBJ2-7 | TRBV27 | TRBD2
CASSPVKGGAGNTIYF | TGCGCCAGCAGCCCAGTCAAAGGGGGCGCTGGAAACACCATATATTTT | few | TRBJ1-3 | TRBV4-3 | TRBD1
CASSYDPGLNNEKLFF | TGTGCCAGCAGTTACGACCCTGGACTTAACAATGAAAAACTGTTTTTT | - | TRBJ1-4 | TRBV6-5 | -
CASSQNRDSNEKLFF | TGCGCCAGCAGCCAGAACCGGGACAGCAATGAAAAACTGTTTTTT | - | TRBJ1-4 | TRBV4-1 | TRBD1
CASGTTGGGQPQHF | TGCGCCAGCGGAACAACAGGGGGCGGTCAGCCCCAGCATTTT | - | TRBJ1-5 | TRBV4-3 | TRBD1
CASSPNHSGKFSYEQYF | TGTGCCAGTAGTCCAAACCATAGCGGAAAGTTCTCCTACGAGCAGTACTTC | - | TRBJ2-7 | TRBV19 | -
CASSPVPEGAEAFF | TGTGCCAGCTCACCAGTCCCTGAGGGGGCTGAAGCTTTCTTT | few | TRBJ1-1 | TRBV18 | -
CASGGDRGQETQYF | TGTGCCAGCGGAGGCGACAGGGGTCAAGAGACCCAGTACTTC | - | TRBJ2-5 | TRBV2 | TRBD1
CASRTAGTYEQYF | TGTGCCAGCAGAACAGCGGGGACCTACGAGCAGTACTTC | - | TRBJ2-7 | TRBV28 | TRBD2
CATLGRGRDSYEQYF | TGTGCCACCCTAGGGAGGGGCAGGGACTCCTACGAGCAGTACTTC | few | TRBJ2-7 | TRBV6-5 | TRBD2
CASSGPGQGYNQPQHF | TGTGCCAGCAGTGGACCGGGACAGGGTTACAATCAGCCCCAGCATTTT | few | TRBJ1-5 | TRBV6-1 | TRBD1
CASRATGLHGYTF | TGTGCCAGCAGAGCGACAGGGCTCCATGGCTACACCTTC | - | TRBJ1-2 | TRBV2 | TRBD1
CASRSSRGSSYEQYF | TGTGCCAGCAGGTCGAGTCGGGGGAGCTCCTACGAGCAGTACTTC | - | TRBJ2-7 | TRBV6-5 | -
CASREAGTGANQPQHF | TGTGCCAGCAGGGAAGCCGGGACAGGGGCAAATCAGCCCCAGCATTTT | - | TRBJ1-5 | TRBV6-1 | TRBD1
CASGLIQGARETQYF | TGTGCTAGTGGTTTGATACAGGGGGCCCGGGAGACCCAGTACTTC | few | TRBJ2-5 | TRBV12-5 | TRBD1
CAWSGPSGVGTQYF | TGTGCCTGGAGTGGGCCTAGCGGGGTTGGTACGCAGTATTTT | few | TRBJ2-3 | TRBV30 | TRBD2
CASSLNRGQPQHF | TGCGCCAGCAGCCTTAACAGGGGTCAGCCCCAGCATTTT | few | TRBJ1-5 | TRBV4-3 | TRBD1
CASRDRGLDSPLHF | TGTGCCAGCAGAGACAGGGGGCTGGATTCACCCCTCCACTTT | few | TRBJ1-6 | TRBV6-1 | TRBD1
CASSIIGASNQPQHF | TGTGCCAGTAGTATAATTGGGGCGAGCAATCAGCCCCAGCATTTT | few | TRBJ1-5 | TRBV19 | -
CASSLSGGGPDTQYF | TGCGCCAGCAGTCTTAGCGGGGGTGGACCAGATACGCAGTATTTT | - | TRBJ2-3 | TRBV10-2 | TRBD2
CASGTQGYGYTF | TGTGCTAGTGGTACACAGGGCTATGGCTACACCTTC | few | TRBJ1-2 | TRBV12-5 | -
CASSQDLSGYLGKNIQYF | TGCGCCAGCAGCCAAGATCTATCCGGGTACTTAGGCAAAAACATTCAGTACTTC | few | TRBJ2-4 | TRBV4-3 | -